This T cell receptor beta chain was captured by sequencing in a study of PD-1 blockade in classical Hodgkin lymphoma. Study overall: Every 2 weeks, patients got 3 mg/kg intravenous nivolumab.

Libraries were prepared by immunoSEQ multiplex PCR; TCRdb keeps only in-frame clonotypes and omits some of them. This table has 55,000 to 80,000 clones, 70% to 90% appearing once. Every patient had relapsed following autologous stem cell transplantation, and cohorts differed in brentuximab vedotin exposure. This CDR3 comprises 12 residues. Germline values: CDR1 SQVTM, CDR2 ANQGSEA. Between the trimmed V and J ends, which lost 4 bases and 7 bases, there was a span of 14 bases. To note about this clone: Antigen: not known.

Regarding the study as a whole: It was among complete responders that baseline diversity resembled that of newly diagnosed patients. Patients starting nivolumab less than 1 year after ASCT had lower diversity and were excluded from later analyses.

The chain couples TRBV29-1 to TRBJ2-7; D is possibly TRBD1 or TRBD2 (5 bases each). Material: peripheral blood mononuclear cells (PBMCs), obtained at baseline. This TCR was sampled from a human donor with classical Hodgkin lymphoma. The CDR3 here is CSVAGNPGEQYF. CDR3 in DNA: TGCAGCGTTGCAGGGAATCCGGGGGAGCAGTACTTC.